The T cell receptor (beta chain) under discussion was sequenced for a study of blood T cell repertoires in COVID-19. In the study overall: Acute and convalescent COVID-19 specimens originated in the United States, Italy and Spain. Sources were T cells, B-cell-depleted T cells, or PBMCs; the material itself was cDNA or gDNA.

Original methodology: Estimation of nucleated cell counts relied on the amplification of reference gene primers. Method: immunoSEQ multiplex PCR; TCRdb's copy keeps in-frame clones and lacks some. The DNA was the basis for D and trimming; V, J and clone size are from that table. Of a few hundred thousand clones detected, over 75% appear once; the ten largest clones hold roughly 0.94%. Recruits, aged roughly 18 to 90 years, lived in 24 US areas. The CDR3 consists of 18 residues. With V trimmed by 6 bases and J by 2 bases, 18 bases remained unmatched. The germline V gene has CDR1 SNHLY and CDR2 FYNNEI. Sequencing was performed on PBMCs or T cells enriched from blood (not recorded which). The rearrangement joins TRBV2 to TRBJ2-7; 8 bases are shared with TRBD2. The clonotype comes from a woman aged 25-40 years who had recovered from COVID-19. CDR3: CASREPGLGVLIPYEQYF. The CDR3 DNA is TGTGCCAGCAGAGAACCGGGACTAGGGGTACTTATACCCTACGAGCAGTACTTC.